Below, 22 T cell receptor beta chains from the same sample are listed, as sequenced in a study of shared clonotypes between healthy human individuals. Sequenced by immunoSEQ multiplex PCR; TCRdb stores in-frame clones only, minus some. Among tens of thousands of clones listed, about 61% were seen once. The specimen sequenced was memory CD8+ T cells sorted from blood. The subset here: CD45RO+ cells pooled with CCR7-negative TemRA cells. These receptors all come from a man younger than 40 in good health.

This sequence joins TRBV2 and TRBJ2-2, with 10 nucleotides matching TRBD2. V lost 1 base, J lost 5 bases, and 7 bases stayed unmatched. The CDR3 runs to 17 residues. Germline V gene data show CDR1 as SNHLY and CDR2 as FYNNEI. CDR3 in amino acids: CASSEGLAGVGTGELFF. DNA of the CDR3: TGTGCCAGCAGTGAAGGCCTAGCGGGAGTTGGAACCGGGGAGCTGTTTTTT.

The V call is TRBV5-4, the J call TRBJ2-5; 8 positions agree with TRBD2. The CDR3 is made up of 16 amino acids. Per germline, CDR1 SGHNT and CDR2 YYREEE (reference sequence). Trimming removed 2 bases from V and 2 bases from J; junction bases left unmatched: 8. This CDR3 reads CASSLGAGEGQETQYF. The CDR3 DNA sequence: TGTGCCAGCAGCTTAGGAGCGGGAGAGGGGCAAGAGACCCAGTACTTC.

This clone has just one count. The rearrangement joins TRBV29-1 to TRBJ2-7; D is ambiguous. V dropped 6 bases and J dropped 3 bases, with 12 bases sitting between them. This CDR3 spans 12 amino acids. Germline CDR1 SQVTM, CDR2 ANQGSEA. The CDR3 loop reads CSVRNGYYEQYF. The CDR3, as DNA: TGCAGCGTACGGAATGGGTACTACGAGCAGTACTTC.

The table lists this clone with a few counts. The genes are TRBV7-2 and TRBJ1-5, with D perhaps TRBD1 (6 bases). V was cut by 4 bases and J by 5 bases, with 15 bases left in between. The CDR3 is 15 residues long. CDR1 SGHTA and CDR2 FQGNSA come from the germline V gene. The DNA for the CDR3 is TGTGCCAGCAGCTCCGAGTGGGGGGCGCATCAGCCCCAGCATTTT. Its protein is CASSSEWGAHQPQHF.

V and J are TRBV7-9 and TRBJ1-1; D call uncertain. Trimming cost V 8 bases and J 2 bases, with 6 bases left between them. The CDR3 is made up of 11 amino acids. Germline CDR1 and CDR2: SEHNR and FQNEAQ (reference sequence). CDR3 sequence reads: CASALNTEAFF. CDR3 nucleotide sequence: TGTGCCAGCGCACTAAACACTGAAGCTTTCTTT.

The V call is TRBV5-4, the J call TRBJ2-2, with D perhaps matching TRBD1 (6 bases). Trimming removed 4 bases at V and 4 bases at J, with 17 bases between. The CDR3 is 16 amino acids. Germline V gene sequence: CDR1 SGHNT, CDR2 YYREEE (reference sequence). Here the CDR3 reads CASSDDRFIATGELFF. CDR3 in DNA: TGTGCCAGCAGCGATGACAGGTTCATAGCCACCGGGGAGCTGTTTTTT.

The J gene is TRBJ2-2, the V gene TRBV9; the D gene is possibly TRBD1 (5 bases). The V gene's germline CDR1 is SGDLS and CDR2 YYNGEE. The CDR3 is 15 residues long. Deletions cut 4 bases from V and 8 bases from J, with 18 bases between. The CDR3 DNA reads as TGTGCCAGCAGCTTAATACAGGACCTCGGTGGGGAGCTGTTTTTT. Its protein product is CASSLIQDLGGELFF.

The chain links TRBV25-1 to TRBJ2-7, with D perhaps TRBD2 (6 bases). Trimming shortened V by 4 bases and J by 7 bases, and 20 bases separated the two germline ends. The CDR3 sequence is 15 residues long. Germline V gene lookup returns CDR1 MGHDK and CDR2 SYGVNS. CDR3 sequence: CASSGHRGLWGEQYF. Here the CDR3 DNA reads TGTGCCAGCAGTGGCCACCGGGGACTCTGGGGAGAGCAGTACTTC.

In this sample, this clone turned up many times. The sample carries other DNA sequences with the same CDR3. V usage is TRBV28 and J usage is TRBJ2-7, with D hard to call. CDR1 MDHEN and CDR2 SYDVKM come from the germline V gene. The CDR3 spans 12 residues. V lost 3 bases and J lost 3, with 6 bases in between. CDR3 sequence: CASSLTDYEQYF. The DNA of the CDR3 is TGTGCCAGCAGTTTGACTGACTACGAGCAGTACTTC. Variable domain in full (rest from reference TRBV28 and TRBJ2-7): DVKVTQSSRYLVKRTGEKVFLECVQDMDHENMFWYRQDPGLGLRLIYFSYDVKMKEKGDIPEGYSVSREKKERFSLILESASTNQTSMYLCASSLTDYEQYFGPGTRLTVT.

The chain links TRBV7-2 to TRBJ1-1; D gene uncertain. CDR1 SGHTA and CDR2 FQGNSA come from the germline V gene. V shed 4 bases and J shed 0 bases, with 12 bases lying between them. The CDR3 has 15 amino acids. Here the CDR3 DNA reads TGTGCCAGCAGCTCATGGACGGGAATGAACACTGAAGCTTTCTTT. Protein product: CASSSWTGMNTEAFF.

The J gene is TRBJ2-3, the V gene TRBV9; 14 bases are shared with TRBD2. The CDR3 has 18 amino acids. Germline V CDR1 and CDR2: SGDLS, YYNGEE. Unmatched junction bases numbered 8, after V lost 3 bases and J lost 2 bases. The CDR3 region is CASSARLAGGPNTDTQYF. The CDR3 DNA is TGTGCCAGCAGCGCAAGACTAGCGGGAGGGCCCAACACAGATACGCAGTATTTT.

The CDR3 reads CASSLNAAGEQFF. As DNA, the CDR3 is TGTGCCAGCAGCTTAAATGCCGCGGGTGAGCAGTTCTTC. The J gene is TRBJ2-1, the V gene TRBV7-9, with D possibly TRBD2 on 5 matching bases. In germline, CDR1 is SEHNR, CDR2 FQNEAQ (reference sequence). V was shortened by 2 bases and J by 9 bases, with 11 bases between the two germline ends. CDR3 length: 13 residues. Drawing the rest from reference TRBV7-9 and TRBJ2-1, the complete variable domain is DTGVSQNPRHKITKRGQNVTFRCDPISEHNRLYWYRQTLGQGPEFLTYFQNEAQLEKSRLLSDRFSAERPKGSFSTLEIQRTEQGDSAMYLCASSLNAAGEQFFGPGTRLTVL.

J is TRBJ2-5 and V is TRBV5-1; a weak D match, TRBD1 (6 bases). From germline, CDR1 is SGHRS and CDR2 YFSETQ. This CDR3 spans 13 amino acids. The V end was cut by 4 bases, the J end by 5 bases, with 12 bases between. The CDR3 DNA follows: TGCGCCAGCAGCATACAGGGTGGGGAGACCCAGTACTTC. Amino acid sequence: CASSIQGGETQYF.

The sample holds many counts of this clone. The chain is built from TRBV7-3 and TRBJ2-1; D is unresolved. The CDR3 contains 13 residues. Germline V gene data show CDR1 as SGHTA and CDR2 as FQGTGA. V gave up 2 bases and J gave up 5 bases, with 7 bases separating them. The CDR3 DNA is TGTGCCAGCAGCTTATTTGGTCACAATGAGCAGTTCTTC. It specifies CASSLFGHNEQFF.

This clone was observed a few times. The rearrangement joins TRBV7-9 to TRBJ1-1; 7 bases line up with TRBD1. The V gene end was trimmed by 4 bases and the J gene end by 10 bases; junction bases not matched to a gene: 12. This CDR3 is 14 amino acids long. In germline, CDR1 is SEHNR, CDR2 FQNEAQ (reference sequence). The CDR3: CASSSQTGIGGAFF. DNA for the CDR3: TGTGCCAGCAGCTCCCAGACAGGGATTGGGGGAGCTTTCTTT. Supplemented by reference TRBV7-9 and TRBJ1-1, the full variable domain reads DTGVSQNPRHKITKRGQNVTFRCDPISEHNRLYWYRQTLGQGPEFLTYFQNEAQLEKSRLLSDRFSAERPKGSFSTLEIQRTEQGDSAMYLCASSSQTGIGGAFFGQGTRLTVV.

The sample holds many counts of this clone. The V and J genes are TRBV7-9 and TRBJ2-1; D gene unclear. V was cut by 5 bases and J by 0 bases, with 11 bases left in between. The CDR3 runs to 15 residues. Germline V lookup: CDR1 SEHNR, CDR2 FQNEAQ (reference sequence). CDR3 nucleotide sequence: TGTGCCAGCAGCCCCGCCAGGAGCTCCTACAATGAGCAGTTCTTC. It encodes CASSPARSSYNEQFF.

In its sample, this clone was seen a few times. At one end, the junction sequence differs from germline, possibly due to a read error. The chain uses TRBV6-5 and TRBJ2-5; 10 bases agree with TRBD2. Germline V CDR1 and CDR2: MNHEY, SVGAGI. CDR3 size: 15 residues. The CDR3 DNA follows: TGTGCCAGCAGTGACTCAGCGGGAGGGCCAGAGACCCAGTACTTC. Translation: CASSDSAGGPETQYF.

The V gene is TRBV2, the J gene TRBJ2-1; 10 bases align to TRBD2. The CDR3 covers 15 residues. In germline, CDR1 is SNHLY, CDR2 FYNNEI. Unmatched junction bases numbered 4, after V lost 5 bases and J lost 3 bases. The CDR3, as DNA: TGTGCCAGCAGTAGCCTAGCGGGAGACTACAATGAGCAGTTCTTC. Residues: CASSSLAGDYNEQFF.

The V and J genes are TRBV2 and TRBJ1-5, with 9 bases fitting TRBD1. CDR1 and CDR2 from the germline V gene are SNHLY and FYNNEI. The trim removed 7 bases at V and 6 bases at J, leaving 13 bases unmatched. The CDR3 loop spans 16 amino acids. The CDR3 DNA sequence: TGTGCCAGCAATTCCGGGACAGGGAAAACGAGTCAGCCCCAGCATTTT. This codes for CASNSGTGKTSQPQHF.

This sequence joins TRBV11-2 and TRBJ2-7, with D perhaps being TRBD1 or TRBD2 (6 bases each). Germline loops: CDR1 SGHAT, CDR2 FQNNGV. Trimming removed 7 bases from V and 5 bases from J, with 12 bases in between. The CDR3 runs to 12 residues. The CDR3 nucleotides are TGTGCCAGCACCTACGGGGGCCACGAGCAGTACTTC. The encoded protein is CASTYGGHEQYF.

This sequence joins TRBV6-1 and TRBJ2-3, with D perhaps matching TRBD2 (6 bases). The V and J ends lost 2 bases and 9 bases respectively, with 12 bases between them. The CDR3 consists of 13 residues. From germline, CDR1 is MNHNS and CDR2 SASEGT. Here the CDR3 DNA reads TGTGCCAGCAGTGAACAGGAGGGCAGGACGCAGTATTTT. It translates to CASSEQEGRTQYF.

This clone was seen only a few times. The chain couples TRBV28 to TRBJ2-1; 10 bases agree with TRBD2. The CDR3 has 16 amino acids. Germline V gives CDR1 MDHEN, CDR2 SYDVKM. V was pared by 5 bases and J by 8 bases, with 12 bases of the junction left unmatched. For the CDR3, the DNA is TGTGCCAGCAGTGTGCATTCCGGGACTAGCGCCTATGAGCAGTTCTTC. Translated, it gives CASSVHSGTSAYEQFF.